The 15 T cell receptor beta chains given below trace back to one sample, sequenced in a study of blood T cell repertoires in COVID-19. Libraries were prepared by immunoSEQ multiplex PCR; TCRdb keeps only in-frame clonotypes and omits some of them. The table lists fewer than 70,000 clones, more than 75% of them singletons. Specimen: peripheral blood. Receptors originate from a man in his forties or fifties with active COVID-19.

The chain carries TRBV15 and TRBJ2-1; D perhaps matches TRBD2 (5 bases). This CDR3 region has 15 residues. Looked up from germline, CDR1 is LNHNV and CDR2 is YYDKDF (reference sequence). The V gene lost 8 bases and the J gene lost 0 bases, with 14 bases spanning the gap. CDR3 sequence: CATSTDLSSYNEQFF. CDR3 sequence (DNA): TGTGCCACCTCCACGGACTTAAGCTCCTACAATGAGCAGTTCTTC.

The chain carries TRBV9 and TRBJ2-7; 7 positions agree with TRBD2. Germline values: CDR1 SGDLS, CDR2 YYNGEE. The CDR3 runs to 14 residues. J was trimmed by 5 bases and V by 3 bases; bases with no gene match: 8. Here the CDR3 DNA reads TGTGCCAGCAGCGGCGGACTAGGGCTAGACGAGCAGTACTTC. The encoded protein is CASSGGLGLDEQYF.

This chain connects TRBV6-2 or TRBV6-3 to TRBJ1-5; 8 positions agree with TRBD1. Germline-derived CDR1 and CDR2 are MNHEY and SVGEGT. The V and J ends lost 6 bases and 0 bases, in that order; junction bases with no gene match: 4. CDR3 length: 15 amino acids. The CDR3: CASSDRGDSNQPQHF. The CDR3 DNA follows: TGTGCCAGCAGCGACAGGGGTGATAGCAATCAGCCCCAGCATTTT.

The chain joins TRBV7-2 to TRBJ2-5; TRBD2 agrees at 11 bases. Looked up from germline, CDR1 is SGHTA and CDR2 is FQGNSA. The CDR3 is 16 residues long. After removal of 2 bases from V and 5 bases from J, the junction contained 7 bases not matched to a gene. CDR3 sequence: CASSLRLAGGGETQYF. Written as DNA, the CDR3 is TGTGCCAGCAGCTTAAGGCTAGCGGGGGGCGGGGAGACCCAGTACTTC. Full variable domain (remainder filled in from reference TRBV7-2 and TRBJ2-5): GAGVSQSPSNKVTEKGKDVELRCDPISGHTALYWYRQSLGQGLEFLIYFQGNSAPDKSGLPSDRFSAERTGGSVSTLTIQRTQQEDSAVYLCASSLRLAGGGETQYFGPGTRLLVL.

The rearrangement uses TRBV5-6 and TRBJ1-2; D is perhaps TRBD1 (6 bases). The CDR3 extends over 15 amino acids. V lost 3 bases, J lost 3 bases, and 15 bases lay in between. From germline, CDR1 is SGHDT and CDR2 YYEEEE. In nucleotides, the CDR3 is TGTGCCAGCAGCTCCTTTGTAGGGGGAGACTATGGCTACACCTTC. Translated, it gives CASSSFVGGDYGYTF.

The chain recombines TRBV5-1 with TRBJ2-1; D not certain. Germline CDR1 reads SGHRS; CDR2 reads YFSETQ. V gave up 0 bases and J gave up 2 bases, with 6 bases separating them. The CDR3 has 14 residues. CDR3 amino acids: CASSLGQTYNEQFF. The CDR3 DNA sequence: TGCGCCAGCAGCTTGGGTCAGACCTACAATGAGCAGTTCTTC.

As regards this clone: Within the sample, other DNA sequences also encode this same CDR3. The chain links TRBV6-5 to TRBJ1-2, with D perhaps matching TRBD1 (5 bases). Trimming shortened V by 5 bases and J by 8 bases, and 12 bases separated the two germline ends. The CDR3 covers 12 residues. Germline values: CDR1 MNHEY, CDR2 SVGAGI. The CDR3 DNA sequence: TGTGCCAGCAGTCCTCAGGGATACGGCTACACCTTC. Translated: CASSPQGYGYTF.

The rearrangement links TRBV9 to TRBJ2-7, with 11 bases matching TRBD2. V lost 3 bases and J lost 2; bases outside the gene matches: 7. This CDR3 comprises 16 residues. Germline values: CDR1 SGDLS, CDR2 YYNGEE. CDR3 region: CASSASGTSGTYEQYF. The CDR3, as DNA: TGTGCCAGCAGCGCCTCCGGGACTAGCGGTACCTACGAGCAGTACTTC.

The chain is built from TRBV7-2 and TRBJ2-3, with D tentatively TRBD1 (6 bases). V lost 2 bases and J 3 bases, leaving 9 bases between the germline ends. The germline V gene encodes CDR1 SGHTA and CDR2 FQGNSA. The length of the CDR3 is 14 residues. The DNA of the CDR3 is TGTGCCAGCAGCTTATCAGGGGCGACAGATACGCAGTATTTT. Protein product: CASSLSGATDTQYF.

V usage is TRBV28 and J usage is TRBJ2-2; a possible D gene is TRBD1 (6 bases). The CDR3 spans 14 residues. Germline lookup yields CDR1 MDHEN and CDR2 SYDVKM. The ends were cut back, 4 bases at V and 6 bases at J, with 12 bases in the middle. The DNA of the CDR3 is TGTGCCAGCAGTTCTTTTTCAGGGGCCGGGGAGCTGTTTTTT. Its translation is CASSSFSGAGELFF.

About this clone itself: The junction differs from germline at one of its ends, possibly a read error. The chain has TRBV28 and TRBJ1-1, with 7 bases fitting TRBD1. This CDR3 region has 13 residues. Germline assignment: CDR1 MDHEN and CDR2 SYDVKM. The CDR3 region has the DNA TGTGCCAGCCGTTTACAGGGGATCACTGAAGCTTTCTTT. Translating it yields CASRLQGITEAFF.

J is TRBJ2-1 and V is TRBV10-3; TRBD2 aligns across 10 bases. The CDR3 has 14 residues. V shed 7 bases and J 4 bases; nucleotides not matched to a gene: 4. Germline assignment: CDR1 ENHRY and CDR2 SYGVKD. Here the CDR3 reads CAIKELAGYNEQFF. The CDR3, as DNA: TGTGCCATCAAAGAACTAGCGGGATACAATGAGCAGTTCTTC.

V is TRBV4-2 and J is TRBJ2-1; D remains unclear. Trimming took 2 bases from V and 8 from J, leaving 4 bases between them. This CDR3 has 11 residues. In germline, CDR1 is LGHNA, CDR2 YNFKEQ. Here the CDR3 reads CASSQFDEQFF. For the CDR3, the DNA is TGTGCCAGCAGCCAATTCGATGAGCAGTTCTTC.

This clone was detected once. The chain joins TRBV7-9 to TRBJ2-3; D is possibly TRBD1 (7 bases). CDR1 and CDR2 (germline): SEHNR, FQNEAQ (reference sequence). V shed 1 base and J shed 3 bases, with 11 bases lying between them. The length of the CDR3 is 15 residues. The CDR3 region has the DNA TGTGCCAGCAGCTTAGTAGCAGGGGGGACAGATACGCAGTATTTT. Translation gives CASSLVAGGTDTQYF.

The chain joins TRBV19 to TRBJ2-1, with TRBD2 matching 13 bases. The trim removed 6 bases at V and 6 bases at J, leaving 8 bases unmatched. This CDR3 comprises 16 residues. Germline CDR1 LNHDA, CDR2 SQIVND (reference sequence). The CDR3 region has the DNA TGTGCCAGTAGGGTACCGGGACTAGCGGGAACCAATGAGCAGTTCTTC. Residues: CASRVPGLAGTNEQFF.